The 16 T cell receptor beta chains below all came from one sample that was sequenced in a study of blood T cell repertoires in COVID-19 (dated by TCRdb to 2019 to 2021). The protocol used for the library was the immunoSEQ multiplex PCR assay. TCRdb provides this immuneACCESS table in a form limited to in-frame rearrangements. Some clones are lacking; in checked studies, under half of them reflect an unresolved V gene, and why the rest are absent is not known. For this sample there are roughly 380,000 clones; over 75% appear just once. The ten largest account for 1.5% to 1.9% of the sample. Sequenced input: peripheral blood. These receptors all come from a middle-aged woman with COVID-19, enrolled during active disease.

This rearrangement joins TRBV5-5 to TRBJ2-1; 8 nucleotides align to TRBD2. CDR3 size: 13 residues. CDR1 is SGHKS, CDR2 YYEKEE, per germline (reference sequence). With 5 bases clipped from V and 15 bases from J, the junction kept 13 bases outside the gene matches. Here the CDR3 DNA reads TGTGCCAGCAGACCCCTCGCGGGGGGCGAGACGTTCTTC. Encoded protein: CASRPLAGGETFF. Complete variable domain (other parts from reference TRBV5-5 and TRBJ2-1): DAGVTQSPTHLIKTRGQQVTLRCSPISGHKSVSWYQQVLGQGPQFIFQYYEKEERGRGNFPDRFSARQFPNYSSELNVNALLLGDSALYLCASRPLAGGETFFGPGTRLTVL.

The rearrangement links TRBV27 to TRBJ2-1; D not certain. V lost 2 bases, J lost 5 bases, and 13 bases lay in between. The CDR3 consists of 15 residues. Germline V gene lookup returns CDR1 MNHEY and CDR2 SMNVEV (reference sequence). The CDR3 DNA is TGTGCCAGCAGTTTAGAAGTGGTCCCAGACAATGAGCAGTTCTTC. It encodes CASSLEVVPDNEQFF.

The genes are TRBV5-1 and TRBJ1-5; 8 nucleotides agree with TRBD1. With 6 bases clipped from V and 3 bases from J, the junction kept 8 bases outside the gene matches. This CDR3 contains 15 residues. Germline V gene sequence: CDR1 SGHRS, CDR2 YFSETQ. The CDR3 loop is CASTPTGDYNQPQHF. Written as DNA, the CDR3 is TGCGCCAGCACCCCGACAGGGGATTACAATCAGCCCCAGCATTTT.

The genes are TRBV28 and TRBJ2-7; D possibly corresponds to TRBD1 (6 bases). Trimming cost V 5 bases and J 2 bases, with 13 bases left between them. Germline V gives CDR1 MDHEN, CDR2 SYDVKM. The CDR3 sequence is 14 residues long. As DNA, the CDR3 is TGTGCCAGCAGTCTCAGGGGCAGTACCTACGAGCAGTACTTC. As protein: CASSLRGSTYEQYF.

J is TRBJ1-4 and V is TRBV18; D is undetermined. V lost 6 bases to trimming and J lost 7 bases, with 12 bases between them. Germline CDR1 reads KGHSH; CDR2 reads LQKENI. This CDR3 has 13 amino acids. CDR3 DNA: TGTGCCAGCTCCTTCGCGCGGGCTGAAAAACTGTTTTTT. It translates to CASSFARAEKLFF.

The chain carries TRBV6-2 or TRBV6-3 and TRBJ2-7, with 10 bases lining up with TRBD2. Germline CDR1 reads MNHEY; CDR2 reads SVGEGT. The CDR3 spans 16 residues. V shed 2 bases and J 3 bases; nucleotides not matched to a gene: 7. The CDR3 nucleotides are TGTGCCAGCAGTTACGCCGTAGCGGGAGGCCTCTACGAGCAGTACTTC. Protein product: CASSYAVAGGLYEQYF.

The chain joins TRBV5-8 to TRBJ1-2; D is perhaps TRBD1 (5 bases). The CDR3 is 13 residues long. CDR1 is SGHTS, CDR2 YDEGEE, per germline. Trimming cost V 3 bases and J 2 bases, with 8 bases left between them. In DNA form, the CDR3 reads TGTGCCAGCAGCTCTACAGGCAACTATGGCTACACCTTC. Encoded protein: CASSSTGNYGYTF.

J is TRBJ1-5 and V is TRBV19; 7 nucleotides match TRBD1. The CDR3 is 14 residues long. J gave up 2 bases and V 7 bases, and 5 bases lay outside the gene matches. Germline V CDR1 and CDR2: LNHDA, SQIVND (reference sequence). The CDR3 nucleotides read TGTGCCAGTATTGAGGGGGCCGGCAATCAGCCCCAGCATTTT. Its translation is CASIEGAGNQPQHF. Using reference TRBV19 and TRBJ1-5 for the parts outside the CDR3, the full variable domain is DGGITQSPKYLFRKEGQNVTLSCEQNLNHDAMYWYRQDPGQGLRLIYYSQIVNDFQKGDIAEGYSVSREKKESFPLTVTSAQKNPTAFYLCASIEGAGNQPQHFGDGTRLSIL.

CDR3 region: CASSLDGQTPQGYTF. The CDR3, as DNA: TGTGCCAGCAGCTTAGATGGGCAAACGCCCCAAGGCTACACCTTC. The J gene is TRBJ1-2, the V gene TRBV11-2; D is unclear. Trimming removed 0 bases from V and 8 bases from J, with 16 bases in between. The CDR3 spans 15 residues. Per the germline V gene, CDR1 is SGHAT and CDR2 is FQNNGV.

This sequence joins TRBV5-8 and TRBJ1-2; D is uncertain. This CDR3 is 10 amino acids long. Deletions cut 5 bases from V and 8 bases from J, with 7 bases between. CDR1 is SGHTS and CDR2 is YDEGEE in the germline V gene. CDR3 in DNA: TGTGCCAGCAGACCTGAGGGCTACACCTTC. It translates to CASRPEGYTF.

This sequence joins TRBV21-1 and TRBJ1-5. TRBV21-1 counts as a pseudogene. CDR3 length: 22 residues. The CDR3 loop is CASSKLTTKTDGRPLSNQPQHF. The CDR3 DNA reads as TGTGCCAGCAGCAAACTAACCACCAAAACTGACGGGAGACCCTTAAGCAATCAGCCCCAGCATTTT.

The chain links TRBV24-1 to TRBJ2-2; D is possibly TRBD2 (6 bases). The CDR3 contains 16 residues. Germline V lookup: CDR1 KGHDR, CDR2 SFDVKD. V was pared by 0 bases and J by 4 bases, with 11 bases between. The CDR3 region is CATSDLGRGSTGELFF. The CDR3 DNA follows: TGTGCCACCAGTGATTTGGGGCGGGGCAGCACCGGGGAGCTGTTTTTT.

The chain links TRBV9 to TRBJ2-7, with no clear D. V was shortened by 4 bases and J by 2 bases, with 10 bases between the two germline ends. This CDR3 has 13 amino acids. Germline CDR1 is SGDLS and CDR2 is YYNGEE. CDR3: CASSLTPTYEQYF. The CDR3 coding sequence is TGTGCCAGCAGCCTCACCCCTACCTACGAGCAGTACTTC.

The chain recombines TRBV28 with TRBJ1-3, with 8 bases matching TRBD1. Trimming took 7 bases from V and 1 from J; bases not matched to a gene: 9. The CDR3 loop spans 16 amino acids. Germline V CDR1 and CDR2: MDHEN, SYDVKM. The CDR3 region has the DNA TGTGCCAGCACCCGTACGGGACAGGCATCTGGAAACACCATATATTTT. Translation gives CASTRTGQASGNTIYF.

The chain has TRBV12-5 and TRBJ1-2; TRBD1 matches at 9 bases. V dropped 1 base and J dropped 5; count of bases not matched to a gene: 8. The length of the CDR3 is 16 residues. CDR1 LGHNT and CDR2 FRNRAP come from the germline V gene. The CDR3 sequence is CASGLEGQGFDYGYTF. Here the CDR3 DNA reads TGTGCTAGTGGTTTGGAAGGACAGGGGTTCGATTATGGCTACACCTTC.

The rearrangement joins TRBV9 to TRBJ2-5; 8 bases are shared with TRBD2. CDR3 length equals 14 residues. The ends lost 4 bases at V and 1 base at J; junction bases unmatched: 3. Germline V gene data show CDR1 as SGDLS and CDR2 as YYNGEE. The CDR3 loop reads CASSRGGLQETQYF. The CDR3 DNA reads TGTGCCAGCAGCCGGGGGGGCCTCCAAGAGACCCAGTACTTC.